Sequencing of this T cell receptor beta chain was carried out in a study of naive and memory T cell subsets. An equimolar mix of two oligonucleotides served as the beta constant-region primer for TRBC1 and TRBC2. Ligated cDNA was amplified by four rounds of PCR with nested alpha and beta constant-region primers and SP2. TCRdb reanalysed the UMI-ligation and nested PCR reads using MiXCR and keeps one entry per CDR3 protein. Here the sample spans some 110,000 distinct CDR3 sequences, approximately 14% being singletons. The study's findings and limits: A few larger clonotypes appeared in naive repertoires, especially CD8, possibly memory cells re-expressing CD45RA.

Comment on this clonotype: Its antigen remains unidentified.

The ends were cut back, 0 bases at V and 12 bases at J, with 9 bases in the middle. This CDR3 is 12 amino acids long. CDR1 is SGHAT and CDR2 is FQNNGV in the germline V gene. The chain joins TRBV11-2 to TRBJ2-1, with D maybe TRBD2 (5 bases). The TCR sequence derives from a human donor in good health. Sequenced: naive CD8+ T cells from blood. The CDR3 sequence: CASSLELEVQFF. The CDR3 DNA reads TGTGCCAGCAGCTTAGAGCTGGAGGTGCAGTTCTTC.